Listed below are T cell receptor beta chains from one sample, sequenced in a study of OX40 agonist ivuxolimab in advanced cancers. The data were produced by immunoSEQ multiplex PCR, yet TCRdb's version contains in-frame clones alone and is incomplete. The table shows around 20,000 clones, with roughly 84% occurring only once. Here the sequenced sample was CD4+ or CD8+ T cells sorted from blood, taken in a trial of the OX40 agonist ivuxolimab. The receptors here all came from an adult with an advanced solid tumor such as melanoma, head and neck, liver or kidney cancer. CDR3s include the opening cysteine and the closing phenylalanine or tryptophan. Fields, in order: D gene, clone size, J gene, V gene, CDR3 protein, CDR3 DNA. D genes are given only for firm matches. Only part of the rows carry a size: once, few, many, or a class if the clone is expanded.

- | - | TRBJ1-3 | TRBV7-2 | CASSYGQGNTIYF | TGTGCCAGCAGCTATGGACAGGGAAACACCATATATTTT
- | - | TRBJ2-3 | TRBV19 | CASSMRGDTDTQYF | TGTGCCAGTAGTATGAGGGGGGACACAGATACGCAGTATTTT
- | few | TRBJ1-6 | TRBV6-6 | CASAYGPANSPLHF | TGTGCCAGCGCTTATGGCCCCGCGAATTCACCCCTCCACTTT
- | once | TRBJ1-1 | TRBV5-1 | CASNGGNTEAFF | TGCGCCAGCAATGGGGGGAACACTGAAGCTTTCTTT
- | few | TRBJ1-2 | TRBV19 | CASSRDNYGYTF | TGTGCCAGTAGTAGGGATAACTATGGCTACACCTTC
TRBD1 | once | TRBJ2-7 | TRBV4-1 | CASSQGTGTYEQYF | TGCGCCAGCAGCCAAGGGACAGGGACCTACGAGCAGTACTTC
- | - | TRBJ1-6 | TRBV7-6 | CASSEDPGLSYNSPLHF | TGTGCCAGCAGCGAAGATCCGGGTCTCTCCTATAATTCACCCCTCCACTTT
TRBD1 | - | TRBJ2-1 | TRBV5-4 | CASTPDRAGEQFF | TGTGCCAGCACCCCGGACAGGGCGGGTGAGCAGTTCTTC
TRBD1 | - | TRBJ1-2 | TRBV27 | CASSQSTGGYGYTF | TGTGCCAGCAGCCAGTCTACAGGGGGCTATGGCTACACCTTC
- | - | TRBJ2-1 | TRBV9 | CASGKGDGYNEQFF | TGTGCCAGCGGAAAGGGGGACGGATACAATGAGCAGTTCTTC
- | - | TRBJ1-1 | TRBV28 | CASSSDRPLNTEAFF | TGTGCCAGCAGTTCTGACAGGCCGTTGAACACTGAAGCTTTCTTT
- | - | TRBJ1-2 | TRBV7-8 | CASSPGAGAGYTF | TGTGCCAGCAGCCCCGGGGCAGGGGCTGGCTACACCTTC
TRBD1 | - | TRBJ2-7 | TRBV28 | CASSLTGAIYEQYF | TGTGCCAGCAGTTTAACAGGGGCAATCTACGAGCAGTACTTC
- | - | TRBJ1-3 | TRBV11-2 | CASSLAVSSGNTIYF | TGTGCCAGCAGCTTGGCAGTTAGCTCTGGAAACACCATATATTTT
TRBD1 | - | TRBJ1-2 | TRBV28 | CASSLFGRGRDGYTF | TGTGCCAGCAGTTTATTTGGGAGGGGGCGCGATGGCTACACCTTC
TRBD1 | - | TRBJ2-3 | TRBV15 | CATSTYRRTGPGDTQYF | TGTGCCACCAGCACCTACCGCCGGACAGGCCCGGGGGATACGCAGTATTTT
- | medium-sized | TRBJ1-1 | TRBV9 | CASSLGLGTEAFF | TGTGCCAGCAGCCTGGGACTGGGCACTGAAGCTTTCTTT
TRBD1 | - | TRBJ1-2 | TRBV9 | CASSPRAGGVLSGYTF | TGTGCCAGCAGCCCCAGGGCAGGGGGCGTTTTGAGCGGCTACACCTTC
TRBD1 | - | TRBJ2-3 | TRBV11-2 | CASSYGQGARTDTQYF | TGTGCCAGCAGCTATGGGCAGGGGGCGCGTACAGATACGCAGTATTTT
- | - | TRBJ2-1 | TRBV19 | CASSPGGGGLNEQFF | TGTGCCAGTAGTCCTGGGGGGGGCGGTCTCAATGAGCAGTTCTTC
- | few | TRBJ2-3 | TRBV13 | CASSYGSNTQYF | TGTGCCAGCAGCTACGGGAGTAATACGCAGTATTTT
- | - | TRBJ1-1 | TRBV19 | CASISQGLGTEAFF | TGTGCCAGTATATCGCAGGGCTTGGGGACTGAAGCTTTCTTT
- | few | TRBJ1-4 | TRBV19 | CASSISEKLFF | TGTGCCAGTAGTATAAGTGAAAAACTGTTTTTT
TRBD1 | - | TRBJ1-2 | TRBV6-1 | CASSESGGTPNYGYTF | TGTGCCAGCAGTGAATCAGGGGGGACCCCTAACTATGGCTACACCTTC
- | - | TRBJ1-2 | TRBV30 | CAWSDPAGGYTF | TGTGCCTGGAGTGACCCCGCGGGCGGCTACACCTTC
TRBD1 | - | TRBJ1-4 | TRBV5-6 | CASSDRQGAGEKLFF | TGTGCCAGCAGCGACCGACAGGGGGCTGGTGAAAAACTGTTTTTT
- | - | TRBJ1-1 | TRBV4-2 | CASSSRLIQETSNTEAFF | TGTGCCAGCAGCTCACGTCTAATACAGGAGACCTCGAACACTGAAGCTTTCTTT
- | few | TRBJ2-7 | TRBV2 | CASSEPQGDEQYF | TGTGCCAGCAGTGAACCCCAGGGTGACGAGCAGTACTTC
TRBD1 | - | TRBJ2-1 | TRBV14 | CASSQDRGPYNEQFF | TGTGCCAGCAGCCAAGATAGGGGGCCCTACAATGAGCAGTTCTTC
- | - | TRBJ1-4 | TRBV7-8 | CASSFRQADEKLFF | TGTGCCAGCAGCTTTAGACAGGCGGATGAAAAACTGTTTTTT
- | - | TRBJ2-5 | TRBV9 | CASSKELGTQYF | TGTGCCAGCAGCAAAGAACTCGGAACCCAGTACTTC
- | - | TRBJ1-1 | TRBV2 | CASSGSRESGNTEAFF | TGTGCCAGCAGTGGGAGTAGGGAATCGGGAAACACTGAAGCTTTCTTT
- | - | TRBJ1-3 | TRBV25-1 | CASSPDALGGNTIYF | TGTGCCAGCAGCCCTGACGCCCTGGGAGGAAACACCATATATTTT
- | - | TRBJ2-2 | TRBV10-3 | CAIRTEKLNTGELFF | TGTGCCATCAGAACAGAGAAACTTAACACCGGGGAGCTGTTTTTT
- | - | TRBJ2-5 | TRBV27 | CASSLSVNTRNQYF | TGTGCCAGCAGTTTATCGGTGAACACCCGGAACCAGTACTTC
- | - | TRBJ2-6 | TRBV5-6 | CASSFNQGLGANVLTF | TGTGCCAGCAGCTTTAACCAGGGACTTGGGGCCAACGTCCTGACTTTC
- | - | TRBJ2-3 | TRBV4-3 | CASSLNVGMGTDTQYF | TGCGCCAGCAGCCTGAACGTGGGGATGGGCACAGATACGCAGTATTTT
- | - | TRBJ1-2 | TRBV9 | CASSAYRDPLHYGYTF | TGTGCCAGCAGCGCCTACCGGGACCCTCTCCACTATGGCTACACCTTC
TRBD2 | - | TRBJ2-7 | TRBV7-2 | CASSFAGGGQYF | TGTGCCAGCAGCTTTGCGGGGGGAGGGCAGTACTTC
- | - | TRBJ2-5 | TRBV7-3 | CASSLGPGVETQYF | TGTGCCAGCAGCTTAGGGCCAGGGGTAGAGACCCAGTACTTC
- | - | TRBJ1-5 | TRBV19 | CASSMAGSQPQHF | TGTGCCAGTAGTATGGCGGGGTCTCAGCCCCAGCATTTT
- | - | TRBJ1-6 | TRBV13 | CASSLTSNSPLHF | TGTGCCAGCAGCTTAACTAGTAATTCACCCCTCCACTTT
- | - | TRBJ1-1 | TRBV29-1 | CSVGPGVAFF | TGCAGCGTTGGCCCTGGGGTAGCTTTCTTT
- | once | TRBJ2-2 | TRBV18 | CASSRQAKQRTGELFF | TGTGCCAGCTCACGGCAGGCCAAGCAAAGGACCGGGGAGCTGTTTTTT
- | - | TRBJ1-2 | TRBV5-5 | CASSFGASYGYTF | TGTGCCAGCAGCTTTGGGGCTTCCTATGGCTACACCTTC
TRBD2 | - | TRBJ2-7 | TRBV5-1 | CASRKEGSGVPASYEQYF | TGCGCCAGCCGCAAAGAGGGTAGCGGGGTCCCCGCCTCCTACGAGCAGTACTTC
- | - | TRBJ1-2 | TRBV10-1 | CASSGANYGYTF | TGCGCCAGCAGTGGGGCTAACTATGGCTACACCTTC
TRBD1 | - | TRBJ1-6 | TRBV28 | CASSYGQGAWSPLHF | TGTGCCAGCAGTTATGGACAGGGTGCTTGGTCACCCCTCCACTTT
TRBD1 | - | TRBJ1-2 | TRBV2 | CASSGQGYYGYTF | TGTGCCAGCAGTGGACAGGGATATTATGGCTACACCTTC
- | - | TRBJ1-2 | TRBV6-1 | CASSGPLGVDGYTF | TGTGCCAGCAGTGGCCCTCTGGGGGTGGATGGCTACACCTTC
TRBD2 | - | TRBJ2-7 | TRBV7-9 | CASSFGGATFYEQYF | TGTGCCAGCAGTTTCGGGGGGGCGACGTTCTACGAGCAGTACTTC
- | - | TRBJ2-5 | TRBV6-1 | CASTEETQYF | TGTGCCAGTACGGAGGAGACCCAGTACTTC
TRBD2 | - | TRBJ2-3 | TRBV27 | CASQKRGTLTDTQYF | TGTGCCAGCCAAAAGCGGGGGACCCTCACAGATACGCAGTATTTT
- | - | TRBJ2-5 | TRBV7-9 | CASRVGPGTETQYF | TGTGCCAGCAGAGTAGGACCAGGGACGGAGACCCAGTACTTC
- | - | TRBJ1-1 | TRBV19 | CASGQGSGTEAFF | TGTGCCAGTGGTCAGGGGTCTGGCACTGAAGCTTTCTTT
- | - | TRBJ1-6 | TRBV4-1 | CASSQGGQTHF | TGCGCCAGCAGCCAGGGTGGACAGACCCACTTT
TRBD1 | - | TRBJ2-7 | TRBV5-1 | CAGSFRQGTYEQYF | TGCGCCGGCAGCTTTCGACAGGGGACCTACGAGCAGTACTTC